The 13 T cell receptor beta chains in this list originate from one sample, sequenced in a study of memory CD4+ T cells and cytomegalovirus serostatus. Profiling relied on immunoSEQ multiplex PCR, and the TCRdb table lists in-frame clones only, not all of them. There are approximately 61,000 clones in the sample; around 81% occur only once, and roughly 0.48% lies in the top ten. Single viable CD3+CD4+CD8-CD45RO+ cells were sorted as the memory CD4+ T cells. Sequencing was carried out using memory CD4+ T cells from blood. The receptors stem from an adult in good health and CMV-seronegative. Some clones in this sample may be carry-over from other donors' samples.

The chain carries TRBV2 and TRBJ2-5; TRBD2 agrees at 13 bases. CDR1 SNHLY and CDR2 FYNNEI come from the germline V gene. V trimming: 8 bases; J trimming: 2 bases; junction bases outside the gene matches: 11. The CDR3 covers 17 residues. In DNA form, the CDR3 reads TGTGCCAGCCTAGGACTAGCGGGAGCGATGAGTCAAGAGACCCAGTACTTC. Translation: CASLGLAGAMSQETQYF.

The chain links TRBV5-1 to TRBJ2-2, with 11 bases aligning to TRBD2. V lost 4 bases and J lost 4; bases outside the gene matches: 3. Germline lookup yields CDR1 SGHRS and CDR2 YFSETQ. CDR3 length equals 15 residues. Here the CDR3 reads CASSLGLAATGELFF. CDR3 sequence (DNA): TGCGCCAGCAGCCTGGGACTAGCGGCCACCGGGGAGCTGTTTTTT. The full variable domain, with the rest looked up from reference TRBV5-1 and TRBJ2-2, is KAGVTQTPRYLIKTRGQQVTLSCSPISGHRSVSWYQQTPGQGLQFLFEYFSETQRNKGNFPGRFSGRQFSNSRSEMNVSTLELGDSALYLCASSLGLAATGELFFGEGSRLTVL.

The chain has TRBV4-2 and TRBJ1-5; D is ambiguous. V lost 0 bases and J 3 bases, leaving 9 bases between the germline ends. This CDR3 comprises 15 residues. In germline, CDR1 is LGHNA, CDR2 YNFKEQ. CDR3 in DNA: TGTGCCAGCAGCCAAGATCTCGATTACAATCAGCCCCAGCATTTT. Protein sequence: CASSQDLDYNQPQHF.

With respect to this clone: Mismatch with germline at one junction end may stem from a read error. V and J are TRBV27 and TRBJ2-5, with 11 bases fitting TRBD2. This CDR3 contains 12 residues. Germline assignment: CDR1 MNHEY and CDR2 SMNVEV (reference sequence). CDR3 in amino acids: CASSKTSGNVNF. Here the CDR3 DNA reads TGTGCCAGCAGTAAGACTAGCGGGAATGTTAACTTC.

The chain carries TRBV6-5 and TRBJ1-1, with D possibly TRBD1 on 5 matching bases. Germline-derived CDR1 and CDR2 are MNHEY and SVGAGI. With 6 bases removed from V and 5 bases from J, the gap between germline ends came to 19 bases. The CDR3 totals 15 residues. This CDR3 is CASRFDGTMGTEAFF. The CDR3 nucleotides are TGTGCCAGCAGGTTTGACGGGACGATGGGAACTGAAGCTTTCTTT.

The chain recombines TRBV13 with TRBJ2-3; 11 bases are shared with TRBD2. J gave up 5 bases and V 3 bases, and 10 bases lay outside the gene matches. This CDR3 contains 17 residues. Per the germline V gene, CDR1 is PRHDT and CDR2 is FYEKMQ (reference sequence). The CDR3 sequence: CASSFRVAGGFGDTQYF. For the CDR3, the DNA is TGTGCCAGCAGCTTTCGGGTAGCGGGAGGGTTTGGAGATACGCAGTATTTT. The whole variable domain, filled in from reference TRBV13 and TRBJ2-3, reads AAGVIQSPRHLIKEKRETATLKCYPIPRHDTVYWYQQGPGQDPQFLISFYEKMQSDKGSIPDRFSAQQFSDYHSELNMSSLELGDSALYFCASSFRVAGGFGDTQYFGPGTRLTVL.

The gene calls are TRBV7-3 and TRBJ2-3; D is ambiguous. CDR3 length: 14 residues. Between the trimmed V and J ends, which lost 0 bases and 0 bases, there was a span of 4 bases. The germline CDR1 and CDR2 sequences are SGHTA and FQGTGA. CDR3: CASSLTASTDTQYF. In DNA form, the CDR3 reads TGTGCCAGCAGCTTAACCGCAAGCACAGATACGCAGTATTTT.

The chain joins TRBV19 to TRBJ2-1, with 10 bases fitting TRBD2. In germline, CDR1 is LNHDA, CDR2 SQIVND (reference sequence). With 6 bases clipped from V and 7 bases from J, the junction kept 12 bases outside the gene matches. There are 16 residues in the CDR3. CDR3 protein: CASRGTSDPSGNEQFF. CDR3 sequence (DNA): TGTGCCAGTAGGGGGACTAGCGACCCCAGCGGGAATGAGCAGTTCTTC.

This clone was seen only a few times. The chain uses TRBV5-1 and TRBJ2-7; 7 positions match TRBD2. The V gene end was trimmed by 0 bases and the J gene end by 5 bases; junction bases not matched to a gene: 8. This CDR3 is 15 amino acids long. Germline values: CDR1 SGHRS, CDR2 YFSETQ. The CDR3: CASSLEWEGRNEQYF. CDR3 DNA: TGCGCCAGCAGCTTGGAGTGGGAGGGGCGAAACGAGCAGTACTTC.

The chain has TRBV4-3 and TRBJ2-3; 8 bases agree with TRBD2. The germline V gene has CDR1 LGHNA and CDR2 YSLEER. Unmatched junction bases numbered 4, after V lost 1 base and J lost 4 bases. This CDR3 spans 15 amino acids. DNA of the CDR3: TGCGCCAGCAGCCAAGGAGGACTAGCTGCAGATACGCAGTATTTT. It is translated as CASSQGGLAADTQYF.

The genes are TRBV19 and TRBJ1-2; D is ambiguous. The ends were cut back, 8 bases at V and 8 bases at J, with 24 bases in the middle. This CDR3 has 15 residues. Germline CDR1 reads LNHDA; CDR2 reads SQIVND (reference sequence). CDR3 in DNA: TGTGCCAGTCTCCCTCCAGCCGGACCTCCCGGAGGCTACACCTTC. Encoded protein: CASLPPAGPPGGYTF.

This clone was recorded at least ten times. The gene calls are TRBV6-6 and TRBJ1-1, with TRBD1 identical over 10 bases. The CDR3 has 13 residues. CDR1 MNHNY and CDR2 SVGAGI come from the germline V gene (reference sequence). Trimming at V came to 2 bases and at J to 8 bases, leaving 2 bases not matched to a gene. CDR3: CASSYGTGEEAFF. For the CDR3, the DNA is TGTGCCAGCAGTTACGGGACAGGGGAGGAAGCTTTCTTT.

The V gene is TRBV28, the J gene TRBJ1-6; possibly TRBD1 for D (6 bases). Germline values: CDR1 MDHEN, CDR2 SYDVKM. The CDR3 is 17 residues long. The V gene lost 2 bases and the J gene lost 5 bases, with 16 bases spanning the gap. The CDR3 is CASSLPRARGHNSPLHF. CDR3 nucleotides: TGTGCCAGCAGTTTACCGAGGGCCCGGGGGCATAATTCACCCCTCCACTTT.